This T cell receptor beta chain came from a study of blood T cell repertoires in COVID-19. About the study: Material from acute and convalescent COVID-19 was sourced from the United States, Italy and Spain. The cDNA or gDNA used as material had been derived from T cells, B-cell-depleted T cells, or PBMCs.

V lost 6 bases, J lost 0 bases, and 10 bases lay in between. This CDR3 has 14 residues. The germline V gene has CDR1 SGDLS and CDR2 YYNGEE. As originally analysed: Nucleated cell counts were estimated from reference gene primer amplification. The data were produced by immunoSEQ multiplex PCR, yet TCRdb's version contains in-frame clones alone and is incomplete. V and J calls and clone size follow that table, whereas D and trimming were derived from the DNA. The sample carries about 120,000 clones, about 78% recorded once. Material: peripheral blood. This TCR derives from a man aged 70-80 years with acute or convalescent COVID-19. V usage is TRBV9 and J usage is TRBJ1-3; a possible D gene is TRBD1 (6 bases). DNA for the CDR3: TGTGCCAGCAACAGGGAAAACTCTGGAAACACCATATATTTT. As protein: CASNRENSGNTIYF.